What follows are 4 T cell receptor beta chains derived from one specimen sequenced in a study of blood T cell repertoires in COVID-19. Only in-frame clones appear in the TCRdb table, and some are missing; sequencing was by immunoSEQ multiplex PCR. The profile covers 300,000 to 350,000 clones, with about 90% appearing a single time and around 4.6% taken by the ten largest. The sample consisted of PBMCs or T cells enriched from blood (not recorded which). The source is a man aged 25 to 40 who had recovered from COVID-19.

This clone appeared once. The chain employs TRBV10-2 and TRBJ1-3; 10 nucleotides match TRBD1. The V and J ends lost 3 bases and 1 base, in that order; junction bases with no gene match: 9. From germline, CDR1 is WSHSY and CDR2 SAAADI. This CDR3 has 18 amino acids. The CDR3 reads CASSDRVDRGLSGNTIYF. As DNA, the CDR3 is TGCGCCAGCAGTGACAGGGTAGACAGGGGGCTTTCTGGAAACACCATATATTTT.

The CDR3 is CAWSKVGGYNQPQHF. In DNA form, the CDR3 reads TGTGCCTGGAGTAAGGTGGGGGGGTACAATCAGCCCCAGCATTTT. V is TRBV30 and J is TRBJ1-5; a weak D match, TRBD1 (5 bases). CDR3 length equals 15 residues. The germline gives CDR1 GTSNPN, CDR2 SVGIG (reference sequence). V shed 2 bases and J shed 3 bases, with 14 bases lying between them.

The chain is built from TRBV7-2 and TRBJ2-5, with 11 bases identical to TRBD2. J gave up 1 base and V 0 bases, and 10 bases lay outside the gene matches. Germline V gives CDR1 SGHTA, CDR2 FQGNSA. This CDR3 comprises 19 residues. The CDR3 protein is CASSLARVLAGGPQETQYF. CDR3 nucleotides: TGTGCCAGCAGCTTAGCCAGGGTTTTAGCGGGGGGGCCCCAAGAGACCCAGTACTTC.

The CDR3 sequence is CASSTEGQEGTGGYTF. CDR3 nucleotides: TGCGCCAGCAGCACCGAAGGACAGGAGGGGACAGGTGGCTACACCTTC. The chain recombines TRBV5-1 with TRBJ1-2; 8 positions agree with TRBD1. Germline V gene data show CDR1 as SGHRS and CDR2 as YFSETQ. CDR3 length: 16 amino acids. The V segment lost 4 bases and the J segment 7 bases; nucleotides outside the gene matches: 15.